This T cell receptor (beta chain) stems from a study of molecular identifiers for immune sequencing clone quantification (dated by TCRdb to the late 2010s). Background on the whole study: For a replicate experiment, RNA from around 20,000 or 100,000 naive CD8 T cells was divided into five aliquots, of which four were sequenced. This methods study benchmarked molecular-identifier clustering-based TCR repertoire sequencing (MIDCIRS) and TCR RNA copy counting, using CD8 T cells to do so.

Points the paper makes about the study in general: Even against a background of 850,000 to 1,000,000 naive CD8 T cells, spiked-in Jurkat TCR RNA amounting to a single cell's worth was reported to be detectable. Modeling estimated about 3.3 recovered TCR RNA copies per cell, compared with roughly 10 by digital PCR, which implies 30% to 35% capture efficiency. Naive libraries contained spiked-in Jurkat TCR RNA (roughly ten copies' worth), which is not part of the donor repertoire. In CMV-specific effector cells, over 99% of molecules were held by clones above 20 RNA copies, whereas under 1% of molecules were held by such clones in naive cells. The sizes of highly expanded clones could end up underestimated when identical TCR molecules share a barcode. When barcode sub-clustering was left out, chimeric consensus sequences inflated TCR diversity, with chimeras reaching as high as 47%.

The cysteine opens and the phenylalanine closes a CDR3 of 11 amino acids. The DNA shown is the 33-base CDR3, in frame from base 1. The germline V gene encodes CDR1 SQVTM and CDR2 ANQGSEA. Trimming takes 4 bases off V and 7 bases off J; junction bases not matched to a gene: 4. This clonotype was seen ten or more times. Which antigen it targets is not known. No qualities accompany the bases; no much larger clone lies one base away. The library was obtained by PCR. This sample was sequenced with an Illumina HiSeq 4000. Preparation of bulk TCR libraries followed a previously described approach, with the TCR primers listed in Table S5. The Qiagen AllPrep DNA/RNA kit was used to purify total RNA. Before any analysis, reads coming from multiple sequencing runs of the same library were combined into one pool. Per the source publication's procedure: Reads were retained only if the reads had an exact TCR constant sequence, and the retained reads were trimmed to 150 nt and grouped according to their 12-nt molecular barcodes. Reads in each barcode group were sub-clustered using a 15% Levenshtein threshold, and a quality-weighted consensus sequence was built for each RNA molecule. Non-functional sequences were filtered out, along with any lower-count sequence sitting one edit away from another sequence. On the basis of fitting two negative binomial distributions, barcode sub-clusters with fewer than 20% of the maximum read count were discarded. Using fastp trimming at Q25 and MiXCR clonotype assembly, TCRdb reanalyzed the public sequencing data and kept in-frame beta chains. CDR3 protein sequences are deduplicated, and each keeps its most common genes and DNA. It is TCRdb's table, rather than the study itself, that gives the V and J calls and clone size. The sample table records roughly 71,000 distinct CDR3 sequences; less than 20% of these occur just once. The ten largest clones take up roughly 1.5% of the sample.

Libraries of naive CD8 T cells were built from anywhere between about 17,000 and 1,000,000 sorted cells, with 10%, 30% or 50% of the purified RNA used. Naive CD8 T cells were FACS-sorted as CD8+CD4-CCR7+CD45RA+ on a BD FACSAria II into RLT Plus buffer. Nine to eleven TCR copies' worth of Jurkat RNA were spiked into roughly 17,000-1,100,000 naive CD8 T cell samples to test detection sensitivity. CD8 T cells were enriched with RosetteSep CD8+ T Cell Enrichment Cocktail and Ficoll-Paque, followed by ACK red cell lysis. The TCR comes from a human donor in good health. Some libraries in this study had Jurkat cell RNA spiked in. Sequencing was done on a sample of naive CD8+ T cells from blood, with Jurkat cell RNA spiked in. The sample's cell subset or site label is to be understood as: FACS-sorted CD8+CD4-CCR7+CD45RA+ naive T cells. The rearrangement combines TRBV29-1 with TRBJ2-7; the central 7 bases match TRBD1. The nucleotides read TGCAGCGTTGGACAGGGAAGAGAGCAGTACTTC. Its amino acids are CSVGQGREQYF.